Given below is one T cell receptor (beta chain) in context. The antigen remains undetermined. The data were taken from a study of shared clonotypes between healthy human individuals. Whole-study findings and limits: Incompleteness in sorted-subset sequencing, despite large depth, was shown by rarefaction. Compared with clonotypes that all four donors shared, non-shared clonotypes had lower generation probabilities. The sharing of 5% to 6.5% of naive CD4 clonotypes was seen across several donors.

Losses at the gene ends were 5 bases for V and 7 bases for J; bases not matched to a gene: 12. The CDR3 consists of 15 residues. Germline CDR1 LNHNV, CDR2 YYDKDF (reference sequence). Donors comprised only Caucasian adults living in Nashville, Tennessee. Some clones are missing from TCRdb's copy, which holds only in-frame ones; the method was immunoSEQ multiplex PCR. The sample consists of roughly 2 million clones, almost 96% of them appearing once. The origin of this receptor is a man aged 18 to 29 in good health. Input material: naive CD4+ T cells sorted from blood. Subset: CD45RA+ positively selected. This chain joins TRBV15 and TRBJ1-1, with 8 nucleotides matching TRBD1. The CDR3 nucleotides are TGTGCCACCAGCGCCCTGGACAGGGACGAAGTTGAAGCTTTCTTT. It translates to CATSALDRDEVEAFF.